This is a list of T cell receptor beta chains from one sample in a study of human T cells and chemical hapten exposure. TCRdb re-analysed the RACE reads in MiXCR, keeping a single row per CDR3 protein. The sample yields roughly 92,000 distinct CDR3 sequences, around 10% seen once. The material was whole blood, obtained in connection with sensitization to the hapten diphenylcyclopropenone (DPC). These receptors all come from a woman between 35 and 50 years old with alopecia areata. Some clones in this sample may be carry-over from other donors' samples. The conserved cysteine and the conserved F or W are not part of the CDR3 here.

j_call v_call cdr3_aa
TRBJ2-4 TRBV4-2 ASSQGAGGGGKNIQY
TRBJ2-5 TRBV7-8 ASSLGRTSLRETQY
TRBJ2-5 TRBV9 ASSVEKGARGETQY
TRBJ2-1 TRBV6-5 ASSGLTSSGPYNEQF
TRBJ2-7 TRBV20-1 SASAQKYEQY
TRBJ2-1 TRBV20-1 SARDSSGSYNEQF
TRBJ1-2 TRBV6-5 ASSLSRLDYGYT
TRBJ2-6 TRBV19 ASSMVGTFSGANVLT
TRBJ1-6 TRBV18 ASSPPTGNSPLH
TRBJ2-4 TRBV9 ASSVSGSLAKNIQY
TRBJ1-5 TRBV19 ASGLQANKPQH
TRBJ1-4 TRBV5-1 ASSKTGSENEKLF
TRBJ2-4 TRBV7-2 ASSPGEDIQY
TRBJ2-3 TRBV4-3 ASSRTPDTQY
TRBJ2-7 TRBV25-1 ASGETSGRSEQY
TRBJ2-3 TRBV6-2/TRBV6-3 ASSVRGADSDTQY
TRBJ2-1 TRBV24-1 ASSEGASGVRSEQF
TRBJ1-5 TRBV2 ASSDWTENQPQH
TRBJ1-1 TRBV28 ASSLRRTGRNVEAF
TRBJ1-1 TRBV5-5 ASSPRDRVVGAEAF
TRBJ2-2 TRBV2 ASRQDSNTGELF
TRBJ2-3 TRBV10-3 AISETSGSPDTQY
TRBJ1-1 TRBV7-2 ASSPRADRVAF
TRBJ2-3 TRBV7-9 ASSLVLGQGTDTQY
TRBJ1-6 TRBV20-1 SARDLGYNSPLH
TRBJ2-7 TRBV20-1 SANQRGGAYEQY
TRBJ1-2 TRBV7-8 ASSLAAHNGYT
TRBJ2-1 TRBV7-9 ASSLVSSAGSYNEQF
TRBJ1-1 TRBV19 ASSLRGPRVLNTEAF
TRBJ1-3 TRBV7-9 ASSSGQAGNTIY
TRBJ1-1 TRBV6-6 ASSYRDSTEAF
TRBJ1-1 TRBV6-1 ASSETFWSEAF
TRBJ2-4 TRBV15 ATSREIGTAWGNIQY
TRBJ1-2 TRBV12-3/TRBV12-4 ASSLEYAGEDYGYT
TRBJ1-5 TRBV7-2 ASSLGIGLNQPQH
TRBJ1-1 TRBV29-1 SVFQGRWGTEAF
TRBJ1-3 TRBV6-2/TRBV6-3 ASSQDGFSGNTIY
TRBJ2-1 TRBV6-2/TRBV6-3 ASSLDRAVVNEQF
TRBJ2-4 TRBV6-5 ASSLGTGAKNIQY
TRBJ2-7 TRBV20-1 SARPDGYEQY
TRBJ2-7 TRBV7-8 ASSLGGTYEQY
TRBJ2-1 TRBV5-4 ASSFPGLHYNEQF
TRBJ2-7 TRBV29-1 SVEDRPDSYEQY
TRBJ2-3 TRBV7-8 ASSLPSADTQY
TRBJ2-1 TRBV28 ASCEGLAGAISSYNEQF
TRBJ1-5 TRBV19 ASKLGSHLTSNQPQH
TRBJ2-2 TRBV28 ASRRNTGELF
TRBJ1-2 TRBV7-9 ASWAGEAYGYT
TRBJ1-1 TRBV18 ASSPGLNTEAF
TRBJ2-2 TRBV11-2 ASGTGFHNTGELF
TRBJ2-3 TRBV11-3 ASSPRGGPDTQY